This TCR beta chain comes out of a study of blood T cell repertoires in COVID-19. About the research overall: COVID-19 samples collected from the United States, Italy and Spain covered acute and convalescent phases. Nucleic acid was either cDNA or gDNA, and it came from T cells, B-cell-depleted T cells, or PBMCs.

This CDR3 has 14 amino acids. With 6 bases removed from V and 5 bases from J, the gap between germline ends came to 17 bases. Germline values: CDR1 SEHNR, CDR2 FQNEAQ (reference sequence). In the original processing: Amplified reference gene primers provided the basis for estimating nucleated cell counts. Clones were read by immunoSEQ multiplex PCR, and TCRdb kept only the in-frame ones, dropping some. V, J and clone size derive from that table, while D and trimming were established from the DNA sequence. This table has around 97,000 clones, about 87% appearing once. The sequencing sample was made of peripheral blood. The chain has TRBV7-9 and TRBJ2-7; D is unresolved. The receptor comes from a human donor in a cohort sampled during active COVID-19. The CDR3 DNA is TGTGCCAGCAGTCCTCCGCAGGAACCGGACGAGCAGTACTTC. Its translation: CASSPPQEPDEQYF.